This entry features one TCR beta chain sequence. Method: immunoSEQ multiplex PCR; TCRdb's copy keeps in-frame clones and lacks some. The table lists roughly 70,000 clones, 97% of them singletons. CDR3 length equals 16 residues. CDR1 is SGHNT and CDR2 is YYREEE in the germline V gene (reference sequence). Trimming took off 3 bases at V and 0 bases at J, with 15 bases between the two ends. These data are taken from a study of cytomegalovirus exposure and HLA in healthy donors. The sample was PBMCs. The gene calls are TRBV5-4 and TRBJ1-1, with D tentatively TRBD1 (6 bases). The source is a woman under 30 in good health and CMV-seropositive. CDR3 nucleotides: TGTGCCAGCAGCTCACCATTGACAGGTATGAACACTGAAGCTTTCTTT. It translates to CASSSPLTGMNTEAFF.